This entry lists 7 T cell receptor beta chains sequenced from one sample in a study of cytomegalovirus exposure and HLA in healthy donors. Primers for the PCR totalled 60 Vbeta and 13 Jbeta. TCRdb's copy holds only in-frame clones and misses some; the assay was immunoSEQ multiplex PCR. Of tens of thousands of clones detected, approximately 79% appear once; the ten largest clones hold 22%. The sequencing sample was made of PBMCs. The receptor set was obtained from a woman aged 40-49 years in good health and CMV-seropositive.

The rearrangement links TRBV27 to TRBJ2-5, with D unclear. The V end lost 3 bases, the J end lost 5 bases, and 10 bases lay between the germline ends. CDR1 and CDR2 from the germline V gene are MNHEY and SMNVEV (reference sequence). The CDR3 has 13 amino acids. The CDR3 region has the DNA TGTGCCAGCAGTTTGGCAGCTAGGGAGACCCAGTACTTC. This codes for CASSLAARETQYF.

The chain joins TRBV5-1 to TRBJ1-4; TRBD1 aligns across 9 bases. The CDR3 covers 15 residues. CDR1 SGHRS and CDR2 YFSETQ come from the germline V gene. After removal of 6 bases from V and 5 bases from J, the junction contained 8 bases not matched to a gene. The CDR3 loop reads CASTHSGTGNEKLFF. CDR3 in DNA: TGCGCCAGCACCCATTCGGGGACAGGGAATGAAAAACTGTTTTTT. Full variable domain (outside the CDR3, taken from reference TRBV5-1 and TRBJ1-4): KAGVTQTPRYLIKTRGQQVTLSCSPISGHRSVSWYQQTPGQGLQFLFEYFSETQRNKGNFPGRFSGRQFSNSRSEMNVSTLELGDSALYLCASTHSGTGNEKLFFGSGTQLSVL.

The V gene is TRBV2, the J gene TRBJ2-1; 7 positions match TRBD2. CDR3 length equals 16 residues. Germline V gene data show CDR1 as SNHLY and CDR2 as FYNNEI. J was trimmed by 2 bases and V by 4 bases; bases with no gene match: 8. CDR3 DNA: TGTGCCAGCAGTGGGTGGGCTAGCGGTACCTACAATGAGCAGTTCTTC. Encoded protein: CASSGWASGTYNEQFF.

This clone has just one count. The CDR3 loop reads CASSQEARGANVLTF. The CDR3 DNA sequence: TGTGCCAGCAGCCAAGAAGCTCGCGGGGCCAACGTCCTGACTTTC. The chain uses TRBV4-2 and TRBJ2-6; D gene ambiguous. This CDR3 has 15 residues. Trimming left V 0 bases short and J 4 bases short, with 7 bases between. Germline V gene data show CDR1 as LGHNA and CDR2 as YNFKEQ.

This CDR3 reads CASSYSQGSGNTIYF. CDR3 sequence (DNA): TGTGCCAGCAGTTACTCCCAGGGATCTGGAAACACCATATATTTT. V is TRBV6-5 and J is TRBJ1-3, with D perhaps matching TRBD1 (5 bases). Per the germline V gene, CDR1 is MNHEY and CDR2 is SVGAGI. With 0 bases removed from V and 1 base from J, the gap between germline ends came to 7 bases. CDR3 length equals 15 residues.

The chain combines TRBV27 with TRBJ2-2; TRBD1 matches at 7 bases. Per the germline V gene, CDR1 is MNHEY and CDR2 is SMNVEV (reference sequence). Trimming at V came to 5 bases and at J to 2 bases, leaving 5 bases not matched to a gene. There are 15 residues in the CDR3. This CDR3 reads CASSQRQGNTGELFF. For the CDR3, the DNA is TGTGCCAGCAGTCAACGACAGGGCAACACCGGGGAGCTGTTTTTT.

The V and J genes are TRBV30 and TRBJ2-3, with 10 bases lining up with TRBD2. V dropped 1 base and J dropped 3; count of bases not matched to a gene: 4. Germline CDR1 GTSNPN, CDR2 SVGIG (reference sequence). The CDR3 runs 15 residues. The CDR3: CAWSGVAGGTDTQYF. Here the CDR3 DNA reads TGTGCCTGGAGTGGGGTAGCGGGGGGTACAGATACGCAGTATTTT.